The clone carrying this TCR beta chain was detected many times. These data belong to a study of regulatory T cells in long-lasting Graves disease. Time point denoted: persistent/refractory GD, antithyroid drugs over 5 years with positive TRAb. From PBMCs, RNA was extracted and then used to make the TCR library. Arm-PCR with iRepertoire HTBI primers amplified the CDR3 regions for these TCR beta libraries. TCRdb re-analysed the multiplex PCR reads in MiXCR, keeping a single row per CDR3 protein. The data contain roughly 450,000 distinct CDR3 sequences, around 21% of them singletons. The specimen was peripheral blood mononuclear cells (PBMCs), collected when the disease was refractory, from a patient treated with antithyroid drugs. This sequence was found in a female donor with Graves disease.

The CDR3 nucleotides read TGTGCCAGCAGTTTATCGACAGGCCTGAACACTGAAGCTTTCTTT. Residues: CASSLSTGLNTEAFF. This chain joins TRBV27 and TRBJ1-1; tentative D call: TRBD1 (6 bases). Trimming cost V 0 bases and J 0 bases, with 8 bases left between them. The CDR3 is 15 amino acids. In germline, CDR1 is MNHEY, CDR2 SMNVEV (reference sequence).